The entry below describes one T cell receptor (beta chain). These data originate in a study of regulatory T cells in long-lasting Graves disease. The sample's time point: persistent/refractory GD, antithyroid drugs over 5 years with positive TRAb. Isolated PBMC RNA provided the starting material for the TCR library. Construction of the TCR beta libraries employed iRepertoire HTBI primers in conjunction with Arm-PCR of CDR3 regions. TCRdb reprocessed the multiplex PCR reads with MiXCR, giving one entry per CDR3 protein. This sample has about 290,000 distinct CDR3 sequences; 20% to 25% occur once, and the top ten carry about 61%. The CDR3 loop spans 15 amino acids. The V gene end was trimmed by 3 bases and the J gene end by 7 bases; junction bases not matched to a gene: 8. From germline, CDR1 is SGHTA and CDR2 FQGNSA.

This specimen consisted of peripheral blood mononuclear cells (PBMCs), obtained when the disease was refractory, from a patient treated with antithyroid drugs. This sequence originates from a female donor with Graves disease. V gene TRBV7-2 combines with J gene TRBJ2-1; TRBD2 matches 8 bases. CDR3 sequence reads: CASSFRGGSGNEQFF. The CDR3 nucleotides read TGTGCCAGCAGCTTCCGCGGGGGGTCGGGGAATGAGCAGTTCTTC.